The entry below gives a single TCR beta chain sequence along with its context. The antigen is undetermined. J gave up 4 bases and V 6 bases, and 13 bases lay outside the gene matches. CDR1 and CDR2 from the germline V gene are MGHRA and YSYEKL. The CDR3 is 16 residues long. The data were produced by immunoSEQ multiplex PCR, yet TCRdb's version contains in-frame clones alone and is incomplete. The sample contains 45,000 to 60,000 clones, approximately 77% of which appear only once. These data originate in a study of OX40 agonist ivuxolimab in advanced cancers. Overall study context: The patients' treatment was ivuxolimab, an agonistic anti-OX40 (CD134) antibody. People in dose escalation had one of these cancers: hepatocellular carcinoma, melanoma, renal cell or head and neck cancer. Enrollees could have had prior anti-PD-1, anti-PD-L1 or anti-CTLA-4 therapy, which about 42% had received. Study conclusions and caveats: Normalized T-cell clonal expansion was also low in some nonresponders.

V is TRBV4-1 and J is TRBJ1-2; 8 bases are a match to TRBD1. Sequenced here: CD4+ or CD8+ T cells sorted from blood, sampled in a trial of the OX40 agonist ivuxolimab. The TCR sequence derives from an adult with an advanced solid tumor such as melanoma, head and neck, liver or kidney cancer. CDR3: CASRGRTGSFSYGYTF. Here the CDR3 DNA reads TGCGCCAGCAGGGGCCGGACAGGGTCCTTTTCCTATGGCTACACCTTC.